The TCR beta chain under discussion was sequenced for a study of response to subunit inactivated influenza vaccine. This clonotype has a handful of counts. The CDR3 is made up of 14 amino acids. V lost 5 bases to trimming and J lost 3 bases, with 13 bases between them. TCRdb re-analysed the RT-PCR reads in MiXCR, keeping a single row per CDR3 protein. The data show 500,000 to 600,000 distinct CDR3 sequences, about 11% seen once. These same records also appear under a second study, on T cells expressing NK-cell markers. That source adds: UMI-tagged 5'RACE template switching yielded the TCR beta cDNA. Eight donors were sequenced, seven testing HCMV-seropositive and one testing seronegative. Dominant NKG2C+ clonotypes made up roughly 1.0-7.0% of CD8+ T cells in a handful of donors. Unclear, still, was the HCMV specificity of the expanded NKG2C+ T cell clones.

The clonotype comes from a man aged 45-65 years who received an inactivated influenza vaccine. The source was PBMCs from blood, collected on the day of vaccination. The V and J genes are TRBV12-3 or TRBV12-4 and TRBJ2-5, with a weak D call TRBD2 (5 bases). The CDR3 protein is CASSPLAEEETQYF. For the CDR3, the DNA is TGTGCCAGCAGTCCGCTCGCGGAGGAAGAGACCCAGTACTTC.